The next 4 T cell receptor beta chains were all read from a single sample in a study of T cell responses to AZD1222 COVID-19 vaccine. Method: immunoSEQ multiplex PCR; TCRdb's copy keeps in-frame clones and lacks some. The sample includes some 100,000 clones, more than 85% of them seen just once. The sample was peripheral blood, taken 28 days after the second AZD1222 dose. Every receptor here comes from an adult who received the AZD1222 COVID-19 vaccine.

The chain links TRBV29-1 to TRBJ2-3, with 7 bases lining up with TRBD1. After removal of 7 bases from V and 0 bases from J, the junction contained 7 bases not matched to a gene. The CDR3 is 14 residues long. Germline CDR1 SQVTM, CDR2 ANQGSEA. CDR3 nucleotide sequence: TGCAGCGCCGAGGGGGCAACTAGCACAGATACGCAGTATTTT. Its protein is CSAEGATSTDTQYF.

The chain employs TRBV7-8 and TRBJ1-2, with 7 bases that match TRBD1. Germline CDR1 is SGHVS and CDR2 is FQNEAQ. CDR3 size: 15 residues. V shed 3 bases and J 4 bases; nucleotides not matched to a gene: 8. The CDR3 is CASSFTDRRGYGYTF. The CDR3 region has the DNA TGTGCCAGCAGCTTCACGGACAGGAGGGGCTATGGCTACACCTTC.

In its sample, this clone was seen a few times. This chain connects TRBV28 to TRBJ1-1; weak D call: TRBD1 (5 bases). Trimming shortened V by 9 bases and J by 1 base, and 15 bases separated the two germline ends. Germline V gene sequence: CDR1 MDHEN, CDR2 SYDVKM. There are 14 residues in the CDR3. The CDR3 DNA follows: TGTGCCAGTATTAGGACATGGACGAACACTGAAGCTTTCTTT. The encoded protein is CASIRTWTNTEAFF.

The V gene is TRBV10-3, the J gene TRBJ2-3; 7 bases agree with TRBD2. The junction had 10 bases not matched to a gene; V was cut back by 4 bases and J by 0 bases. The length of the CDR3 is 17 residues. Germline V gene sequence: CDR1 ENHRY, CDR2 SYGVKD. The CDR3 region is CAISGGPSGPSTDTQYF. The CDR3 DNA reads TGTGCCATCAGTGGGGGTCCTAGCGGCCCAAGCACAGATACGCAGTATTTT.